This T cell receptor beta chain was identified in a study of graft-versus-host responses after intestinal transplantation. The study's findings and limits: Recipient-marrow GvH clones were detected, some having first appeared in ileum or blood.

On this clone: Its antigen is currently unknown.

The CDR3 is made up of 15 amino acids. Looked up from germline, CDR1 is MNHGY and CDR2 is SVAAGI. V was pared by 5 bases and J by 1 base, with 3 bases of the junction left unmatched. The assay was immunoSEQ multiplex PCR, and TCRdb's table has in-frame clones only and misses some. The sample carries approximately 10,000 clones, about 70% recorded once. The starting material, graft tissue, was processed to release intraepithelial and lamina propria lymphocytes. Sample: ileum tissue, taken about 140 days after intestinal transplantation. The chain recombines TRBV6-9 with TRBJ2-7, with 12 bases identical to TRBD2. The receptor was isolated from a human patient who received an intestinal transplant, so some T cells may come from the graft donor. The CDR3 sequence is CASSELAGGSYEQYF. In nucleotides, the CDR3 is TGTGCCAGCAGTGAACTAGCGGGGGGTTCCTACGAGCAGTACTTC.